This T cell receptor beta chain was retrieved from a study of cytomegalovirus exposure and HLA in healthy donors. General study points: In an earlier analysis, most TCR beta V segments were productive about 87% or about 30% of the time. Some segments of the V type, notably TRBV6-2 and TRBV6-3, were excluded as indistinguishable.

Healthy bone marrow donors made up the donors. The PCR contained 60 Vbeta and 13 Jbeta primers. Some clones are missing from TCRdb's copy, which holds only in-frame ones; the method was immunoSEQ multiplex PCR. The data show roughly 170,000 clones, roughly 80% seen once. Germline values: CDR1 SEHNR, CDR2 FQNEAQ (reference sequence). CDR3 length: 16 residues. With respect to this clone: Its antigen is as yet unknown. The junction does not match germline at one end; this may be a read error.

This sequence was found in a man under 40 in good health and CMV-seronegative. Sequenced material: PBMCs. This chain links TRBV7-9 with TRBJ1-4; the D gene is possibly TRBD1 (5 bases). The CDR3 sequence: CSSSLARGVIGKKLFF. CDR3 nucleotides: TGTTCCAGCAGCTTAGCGCGGGGGGTGATTGGCAAAAAACTGTTTTTT.